The clone carrying this TCR beta chain was detected once. Data came from immunoSEQ multiplex PCR; TCRdb stores just in-frame clones and leaves some out. The sample has approximately 190,000 clones, 80% seen once; the top ten hold around 6.9%. V shed 4 bases and J 7 bases; nucleotides not matched to a gene: 1. There are 12 residues in the CDR3. Germline CDR1 reads MNHEY; CDR2 reads SVGAGI. This entry belongs to a study of blood T cell repertoires in COVID-19. In the study overall: Acute and convalescent COVID-19 samples came from the United States, Italy and Spain. In each case, the material was cDNA or gDNA derived from T cells, B-cell-depleted T cells, or PBMCs.

This clonotype was obtained from a man aged 60 to 69 with acute or convalescent COVID-19. This chain joins TRBV6-5 and TRBJ1-2; 9 nucleotides match TRBD1. Specimen: peripheral blood. The CDR3 DNA is TGTGCCAGCAGTTTGGGACAGGGTGGCTACACCTTC. Translating it yields CASSLGQGGYTF.